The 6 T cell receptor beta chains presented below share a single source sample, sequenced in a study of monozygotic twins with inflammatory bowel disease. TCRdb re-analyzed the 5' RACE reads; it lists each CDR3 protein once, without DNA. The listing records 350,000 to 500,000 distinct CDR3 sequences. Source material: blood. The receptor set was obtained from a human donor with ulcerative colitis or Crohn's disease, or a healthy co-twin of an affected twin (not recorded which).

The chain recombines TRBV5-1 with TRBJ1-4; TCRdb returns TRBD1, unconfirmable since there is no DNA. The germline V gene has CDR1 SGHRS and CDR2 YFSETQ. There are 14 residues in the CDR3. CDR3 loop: CASSSGQPEEKLFF.

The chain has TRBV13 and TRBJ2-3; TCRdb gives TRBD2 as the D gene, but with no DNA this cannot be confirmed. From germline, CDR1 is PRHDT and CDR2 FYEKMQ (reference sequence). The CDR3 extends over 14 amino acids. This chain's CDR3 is CASSSASGGDTQYF. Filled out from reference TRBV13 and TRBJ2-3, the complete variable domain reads AAGVIQSPRHLIKEKRETATLKCYPIPRHDTVYWYQQGPGQDPQFLISFYEKMQSDKGSIPDRFSAQQFSDYHSELNMSSLELGDSALYFCASSSASGGDTQYFGPGTRLTVL.

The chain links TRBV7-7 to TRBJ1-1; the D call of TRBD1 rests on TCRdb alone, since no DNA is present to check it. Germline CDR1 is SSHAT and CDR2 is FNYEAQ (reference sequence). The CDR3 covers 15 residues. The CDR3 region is CASSPLAGTNTEAFF.

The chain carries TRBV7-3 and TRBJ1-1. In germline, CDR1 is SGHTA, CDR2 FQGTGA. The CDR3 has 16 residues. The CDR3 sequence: CASSPTPTVMNTEAFF.

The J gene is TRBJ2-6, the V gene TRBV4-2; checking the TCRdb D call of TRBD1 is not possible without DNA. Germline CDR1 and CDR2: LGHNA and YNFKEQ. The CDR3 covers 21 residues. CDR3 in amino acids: CASSQYSLNRVPVERANVLTF.

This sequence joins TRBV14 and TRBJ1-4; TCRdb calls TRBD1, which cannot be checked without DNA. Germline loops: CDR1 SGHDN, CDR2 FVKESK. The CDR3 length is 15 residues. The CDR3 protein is CASSQAGTGGEKLFF.